Listed below are T cell receptor beta chains from one sample, sequenced in a study of OX40 agonist ivuxolimab in advanced cancers. Clones were sequenced by immunoSEQ multiplex PCR, and TCRdb holds only the in-frame ones, with some missing. The profile shows some 83,000 clones, 93% of them singletons. The material was CD4+ or CD8+ T cells sorted from blood, obtained in a trial of the OX40 agonist ivuxolimab. These receptors came from an adult with an advanced solid tumor such as melanoma, head and neck, liver or kidney cancer. Both conserved end residues are part of each CDR3. A D gene is named only where the DNA matches it firmly. Some rows have no size entry. The others give once, few or many, or a class for an expanded clone.

TRBD1,.,TRBV27,TRBJ1-1,CASSLQGAGSTEAFF,TGTGCCAGCAGTTTACAGGGGGCTGGGAGCACTGAAGCTTTCTTT
TRBD1,.,TRBV28,TRBJ1-1,CASRDRVRGEAFF,TGTGCCAGCAGGGACAGGGTAAGAGGTGAAGCTTTCTTT
.,.,TRBV27,TRBJ2-3,CASSSGHTQYF,TGTGCCAGCAGTTCGGGGCATACGCAGTATTTT
.,.,TRBV27,TRBJ1-1,CASSSGSLNTEAFF,TGTGCCAGCAGTTCCGGCAGCTTGAACACTGAAGCTTTCTTT
.,.,TRBV28,TRBJ2-1,CASSLKAGVYGNEQFF,TGTGCCAGCAGTTTAAAGGCAGGGGTCTACGGGAATGAGCAGTTCTTC
.,once,TRBV2,TRBJ2-7,CASSAGGTALGEQYF,TGTGCCAGCAGTGCCGGCGGGACGGCCTTAGGCGAGCAGTACTTC
.,.,TRBV2,TRBJ2-5,CASSEATARGTQYF,TGTGCCAGCAGTGAAGCAACGGCCAGGGGGACCCAGTACTTC
.,.,TRBV29-1,TRBJ2-6,CSVAPDSLLSGANVLTF,TGCAGCGTGGCCCCCGACAGCCTTCTCTCTGGGGCCAACGTCCTGACTTTC
.,.,TRBV10-3,TRBJ1-6,CAISNFKGDYNSPLHF,TGTGCCATCTCCAATTTTAAAGGGGACTATAATTCACCCCTCCACTTT
.,.,TRBV6-1,TRBJ1-5,CASSELAYNQPQHF,TGTGCCAGCAGTGAATTGGCATACAATCAGCCCCAGCATTTT
.,.,TRBV27,TRBJ2-1,CASSSRGMPINEQFF,TGTGCCAGCAGTTCCAGAGGGATGCCCATCAATGAGCAGTTCTTC
.,.,TRBV27,TRBJ1-1,CASSLDENTEAFF,TGTGCCAGCAGTTTGGATGAGAACACTGAAGCTTTCTTT
TRBD1,.,TRBV5-1,TRBJ2-5,CASSLYPDRAETQYF,TGCGCCAGCAGCTTGTATCCCGACAGGGCAGAGACCCAGTACTTC
TRBD2,.,TRBV6-5,TRBJ2-5,CASSSPGTSSPETQYF,TGTGCCAGCAGTTCCCCCGGGACTAGTTCACCAGAGACCCAGTACTTC
TRBD2,.,TRBV7-6,TRBJ2-3,CASSLFGGGDTQYF,TGTGCCAGCAGCTTATTCGGGGGAGGGGATACGCAGTATTTT
.,.,TRBV6-5,TRBJ2-2,CASSGGIRGELFF,TGTGCCAGCAGCGGGGGCATTCGTGGGGAGCTGTTTTTT
.,.,TRBV11-2,TRBJ1-2,CASSLEGGTNYGYTF,TGTGCCAGCAGCTTAGAGGGTGGGACGAATTATGGCTACACCTTC
.,.,TRBV6-5,TRBJ1-1,CASTLDREAFF,TGTGCCAGCACCCTGGACCGTGAAGCTTTCTTT
.,.,TRBV5-5,TRBJ1-2,CASSLPGSGYTF,TGTGCCAGCAGCTTGCCCGGATCTGGCTACACCTTC
.,.,TRBV6-5,TRBJ2-7,CASSYSGRVYEQYF,TGTGCCAGCAGTTACTCGGGCAGGGTATACGAGCAGTACTTC
.,.,TRBV6-1,TRBJ2-7,CASRGPGNYEQYF,TGTGCCAGCAGGGGGCCAGGGAACTACGAGCAGTACTTC
TRBD2,.,TRBV2,TRBJ2-1,CARTGLDGEQFF,TGTGCCAGAACCGGACTAGACGGTGAGCAGTTCTTC
.,.,TRBV7-8,TRBJ1-1,CASSLEEDTEAFF,TGTGCCAGCAGCTTAGAGGAGGACACTGAAGCTTTCTTT
.,once,TRBV5-1,TRBJ2-1,CASSLVYNEQFF,TGCGCCAGCAGCTTGGTCTACAATGAGCAGTTCTTC
TRBD2,.,TRBV27,TRBJ2-3,CASSFLAEPTDTQYF,TGTGCCAGCAGTTTTCTAGCGGAGCCCACAGATACGCAGTATTTT
.,.,TRBV2,TRBJ1-2,CASTNFLQGNYGYTF,TGTGCCAGCACCAATTTCTTACAGGGAAATTATGGCTACACCTTC
.,.,TRBV7-9,TRBJ1-5,CASRIGGGRPQHF,TGTGCCAGCAGAATAGGAGGGGGGAGGCCCCAGCATTTT
.,.,TRBV23-1,TRBJ2-7,CASSHRQGSYEQYF,TGCGCCAGCAGTCACCGGCAGGGTTCCTACGAGCAGTACTTC
TRBD2,.,TRBV6-4,TRBJ2-5,CASNGRATTETQYF,TGTGCCAGCAACGGGAGGGCCACTACTGAGACCCAGTACTTC
TRBD1,.,TRBV14,TRBJ1-2,CASSGGQGGNYGYTF,TGTGCCAGCAGCGGCGGACAGGGGGGGAACTATGGCTACACCTTC
TRBD1,.,TRBV27,TRBJ1-1,CASSSGTGFYTEAFF,TGTGCCAGCAGTTCGGGGACAGGGTTTTACACTGAAGCTTTCTTT
TRBD2,.,TRBV9,TRBJ2-5,CASSAPSGRNQETQYF,TGTGCCAGCAGCGCCCCTAGCGGGAGGAACCAAGAGACCCAGTACTTC
TRBD1,.,TRBV6-1,TRBJ2-4,CASSDQDRDQNIQYF,TGTGCCAGCAGCGACCAAGACAGGGACCAAAACATTCAGTACTTC